Listed below are T cell receptor beta chains from one sample, sequenced in a study of cytomegalovirus exposure and HLA in healthy donors. The repertoire was sequenced with immunoSEQ multiplex PCR; TCRdb's copy has only in-frame clones and lacks some. The data contain a few hundred thousand clones, around 90% of them singletons. Sequenced input: PBMCs. Source of these receptors: a woman aged 18-29 years in good health and CMV-seronegative. Each CDR3 is given with its conserved first and last residue. Each record gives: J gene, D gene, V gene, clone size, CDR3 protein, CDR3 DNA. D genes are given only for firm matches. Some rows have no size entry. The others give once, few or many, or a class for an expanded clone.

j_call: TRBJ2-7
d_call: TRBD1
v_call: TRBV27
clone_size: -
cdr3_aa: CASSLLGTDYEQYF
cdr3_nt: TGTGCCAGCAGTTTATTGGGGACAGACTACGAGCAGTACTTC

j_call: TRBJ2-7
d_call: TRBD1
v_call: TRBV19
clone_size: -
cdr3_aa: CASSRGQGLYEQYF
cdr3_nt: TGTGCCAGTAGTAGGGGACAGGGACTCTACGAGCAGTACTTC

j_call: TRBJ2-2
d_call: TRBD1
v_call: TRBV27
clone_size: -
cdr3_aa: CASSWLTGGNTGELFF
cdr3_nt: TGTGCCAGCAGTTGGCTTACAGGGGGCAACACCGGGGAGCTGTTTTTT

j_call: TRBJ2-7
d_call: TRBD1
v_call: TRBV29-1
clone_size: -
cdr3_aa: CSVSGTGSGEQYF
cdr3_nt: TGCAGCGTGTCCGGGACAGGGTCTGGCGAGCAGTACTTC

j_call: TRBJ2-1
d_call: TRBD2
v_call: TRBV19
clone_size: -
cdr3_aa: CASSIEAGDVNEQFF
cdr3_nt: TGTGCCAGTAGTATTGAAGCGGGAGACGTCAATGAGCAGTTCTTC

j_call: TRBJ1-2
d_call: -
v_call: TRBV18
clone_size: -
cdr3_aa: CASSPPVWTRPNYGYTF
cdr3_nt: TGTGCCAGCTCACCACCGGTATGGACAAGACCTAACTATGGCTACACCTTC

j_call: TRBJ1-1
d_call: TRBD1
v_call: TRBV28
clone_size: -
cdr3_aa: CASSPLQGVETEAFF
cdr3_nt: TGTGCCAGCAGCCCTTTACAGGGGGTGGAAACTGAAGCTTTCTTT

j_call: TRBJ1-2
d_call: -
v_call: TRBV19
clone_size: once
cdr3_aa: CASSISRRGYTF
cdr3_nt: TGTGCCAGCTCCATCAGCAGGAGGGGCTACACCTTC

j_call: TRBJ2-1
d_call: -
v_call: TRBV11-2
clone_size: -
cdr3_aa: CASNEISYNEQFF
cdr3_nt: TGTGCCAGCAATGAGATTTCGTACAATGAGCAGTTCTTC

j_call: TRBJ2-7
d_call: -
v_call: TRBV5-1
clone_size: few
cdr3_aa: CASSLGAGYEQYF
cdr3_nt: TGCGCCAGCAGCTTGGGGGCGGGATACGAGCAGTACTTC

j_call: TRBJ2-1
d_call: -
v_call: TRBV25-1
clone_size: -
cdr3_aa: CASSPTVGSYNEQFF
cdr3_nt: TGTGCCAGCAGTCCTACAGTAGGCTCCTACAATGAGCAGTTCTTC

j_call: TRBJ2-1
d_call: -
v_call: TRBV6-5
clone_size: -
cdr3_aa: CASRLPGTYNEQFF
cdr3_nt: TGTGCCAGCAGACTGCCAGGGACCTACAATGAGCAGTTCTTC

j_call: TRBJ2-1
d_call: -
v_call: TRBV2
clone_size: -
cdr3_aa: CASSESGHPYNEQFF
cdr3_nt: TGTGCCAGCAGTGAATCGGGACACCCCTACAATGAGCAGTTCTTC

j_call: TRBJ2-7
d_call: TRBD1
v_call: TRBV6-5
clone_size: -
cdr3_aa: CASSYSRDRAHEQYF
cdr3_nt: TGTGCCAGCAGTTACTCTCGGGACAGAGCCCACGAGCAGTACTTC

j_call: TRBJ2-1
d_call: -
v_call: TRBV14
clone_size: -
cdr3_aa: CASSPSSSYNEQFF
cdr3_nt: TGTGCCAGCAGCCCCTCCAGCTCCTACAATGAGCAGTTCTTC

j_call: TRBJ1-1
d_call: -
v_call: TRBV7-9
clone_size: once
cdr3_aa: CASSVAGATEAFF
cdr3_nt: TGTGCCAGCAGCGTAGCGGGGGCCACTGAAGCTTTCTTT

j_call: TRBJ2-2
d_call: -
v_call: TRBV30
clone_size: -
cdr3_aa: CAWSGLQTGELFF
cdr3_nt: TGTGCCTGGAGTGGACTTCAAACCGGGGAGCTGTTTTTT

j_call: TRBJ2-3
d_call: -
v_call: TRBV7-9
clone_size: once
cdr3_aa: CASSFPYF
cdr3_nt: TGTGCCAGCAGCTTTCCATATTTT

j_call: TRBJ1-1
d_call: TRBD1
v_call: TRBV9
clone_size: -
cdr3_aa: CASSVQGAGTEAFF
cdr3_nt: TGTGCCAGCAGCGTACAGGGGGCAGGTACTGAAGCTTTCTTT

j_call: TRBJ2-7
d_call: TRBD2
v_call: TRBV27
clone_size: -
cdr3_aa: CASSASGGEYYEQYF
cdr3_nt: TGTGCCAGCAGTGCGTCGGGGGGGGAGTATTACGAGCAGTACTTC

j_call: TRBJ2-6
d_call: TRBD1
v_call: TRBV29-1
clone_size: once
cdr3_aa: CSVVDRVGSGANVLTF
cdr3_nt: TGCAGCGTTGTGGACAGGGTGGGGTCTGGGGCCAACGTCCTGACTTTC

j_call: TRBJ2-7
d_call: TRBD1
v_call: TRBV5-1
clone_size: few
cdr3_aa: CASRKGTGGYEQYF
cdr3_nt: TGCGCCAGCAGAAAAGGGACAGGGGGCTACGAGCAGTACTTC

j_call: TRBJ1-4
d_call: -
v_call: TRBV30
clone_size: once
cdr3_aa: CAWSADSLNEKLFF
cdr3_nt: TGTGCCTGGAGTGCCGACAGCCTGAATGAAAAACTGTTTTTT

j_call: TRBJ1-3
d_call: -
v_call: TRBV10-2
clone_size: few
cdr3_aa: CASSELGNTIYF
cdr3_nt: TGCGCCAGCAGTGAACTTGGAAACACCATATATTTT

j_call: TRBJ1-5
d_call: -
v_call: TRBV27
clone_size: -
cdr3_aa: CASSSHNQPQHF
cdr3_nt: TGTGCCAGCAGTTCACACAATCAGCCCCAGCATTTT

j_call: TRBJ1-1
d_call: TRBD1
v_call: TRBV6-1
clone_size: -
cdr3_aa: CASSEAKGGQGAKAFF
cdr3_nt: TGTGCCAGCAGTGAAGCCAAAGGAGGACAGGGGGCAAAAGCTTTCTTT

j_call: TRBJ2-3
d_call: -
v_call: TRBV29-1
clone_size: -
cdr3_aa: CSVDWGLGTDTQYF
cdr3_nt: TGCAGCGTTGATTGGGGGCTAGGGACAGATACGCAGTATTTT

j_call: TRBJ1-1
d_call: -
v_call: TRBV7-8
clone_size: few
cdr3_aa: CASSSGEANTEAFF
cdr3_nt: TGTGCCAGCAGCTCTGGGGAGGCGAACACTGAAGCTTTCTTT